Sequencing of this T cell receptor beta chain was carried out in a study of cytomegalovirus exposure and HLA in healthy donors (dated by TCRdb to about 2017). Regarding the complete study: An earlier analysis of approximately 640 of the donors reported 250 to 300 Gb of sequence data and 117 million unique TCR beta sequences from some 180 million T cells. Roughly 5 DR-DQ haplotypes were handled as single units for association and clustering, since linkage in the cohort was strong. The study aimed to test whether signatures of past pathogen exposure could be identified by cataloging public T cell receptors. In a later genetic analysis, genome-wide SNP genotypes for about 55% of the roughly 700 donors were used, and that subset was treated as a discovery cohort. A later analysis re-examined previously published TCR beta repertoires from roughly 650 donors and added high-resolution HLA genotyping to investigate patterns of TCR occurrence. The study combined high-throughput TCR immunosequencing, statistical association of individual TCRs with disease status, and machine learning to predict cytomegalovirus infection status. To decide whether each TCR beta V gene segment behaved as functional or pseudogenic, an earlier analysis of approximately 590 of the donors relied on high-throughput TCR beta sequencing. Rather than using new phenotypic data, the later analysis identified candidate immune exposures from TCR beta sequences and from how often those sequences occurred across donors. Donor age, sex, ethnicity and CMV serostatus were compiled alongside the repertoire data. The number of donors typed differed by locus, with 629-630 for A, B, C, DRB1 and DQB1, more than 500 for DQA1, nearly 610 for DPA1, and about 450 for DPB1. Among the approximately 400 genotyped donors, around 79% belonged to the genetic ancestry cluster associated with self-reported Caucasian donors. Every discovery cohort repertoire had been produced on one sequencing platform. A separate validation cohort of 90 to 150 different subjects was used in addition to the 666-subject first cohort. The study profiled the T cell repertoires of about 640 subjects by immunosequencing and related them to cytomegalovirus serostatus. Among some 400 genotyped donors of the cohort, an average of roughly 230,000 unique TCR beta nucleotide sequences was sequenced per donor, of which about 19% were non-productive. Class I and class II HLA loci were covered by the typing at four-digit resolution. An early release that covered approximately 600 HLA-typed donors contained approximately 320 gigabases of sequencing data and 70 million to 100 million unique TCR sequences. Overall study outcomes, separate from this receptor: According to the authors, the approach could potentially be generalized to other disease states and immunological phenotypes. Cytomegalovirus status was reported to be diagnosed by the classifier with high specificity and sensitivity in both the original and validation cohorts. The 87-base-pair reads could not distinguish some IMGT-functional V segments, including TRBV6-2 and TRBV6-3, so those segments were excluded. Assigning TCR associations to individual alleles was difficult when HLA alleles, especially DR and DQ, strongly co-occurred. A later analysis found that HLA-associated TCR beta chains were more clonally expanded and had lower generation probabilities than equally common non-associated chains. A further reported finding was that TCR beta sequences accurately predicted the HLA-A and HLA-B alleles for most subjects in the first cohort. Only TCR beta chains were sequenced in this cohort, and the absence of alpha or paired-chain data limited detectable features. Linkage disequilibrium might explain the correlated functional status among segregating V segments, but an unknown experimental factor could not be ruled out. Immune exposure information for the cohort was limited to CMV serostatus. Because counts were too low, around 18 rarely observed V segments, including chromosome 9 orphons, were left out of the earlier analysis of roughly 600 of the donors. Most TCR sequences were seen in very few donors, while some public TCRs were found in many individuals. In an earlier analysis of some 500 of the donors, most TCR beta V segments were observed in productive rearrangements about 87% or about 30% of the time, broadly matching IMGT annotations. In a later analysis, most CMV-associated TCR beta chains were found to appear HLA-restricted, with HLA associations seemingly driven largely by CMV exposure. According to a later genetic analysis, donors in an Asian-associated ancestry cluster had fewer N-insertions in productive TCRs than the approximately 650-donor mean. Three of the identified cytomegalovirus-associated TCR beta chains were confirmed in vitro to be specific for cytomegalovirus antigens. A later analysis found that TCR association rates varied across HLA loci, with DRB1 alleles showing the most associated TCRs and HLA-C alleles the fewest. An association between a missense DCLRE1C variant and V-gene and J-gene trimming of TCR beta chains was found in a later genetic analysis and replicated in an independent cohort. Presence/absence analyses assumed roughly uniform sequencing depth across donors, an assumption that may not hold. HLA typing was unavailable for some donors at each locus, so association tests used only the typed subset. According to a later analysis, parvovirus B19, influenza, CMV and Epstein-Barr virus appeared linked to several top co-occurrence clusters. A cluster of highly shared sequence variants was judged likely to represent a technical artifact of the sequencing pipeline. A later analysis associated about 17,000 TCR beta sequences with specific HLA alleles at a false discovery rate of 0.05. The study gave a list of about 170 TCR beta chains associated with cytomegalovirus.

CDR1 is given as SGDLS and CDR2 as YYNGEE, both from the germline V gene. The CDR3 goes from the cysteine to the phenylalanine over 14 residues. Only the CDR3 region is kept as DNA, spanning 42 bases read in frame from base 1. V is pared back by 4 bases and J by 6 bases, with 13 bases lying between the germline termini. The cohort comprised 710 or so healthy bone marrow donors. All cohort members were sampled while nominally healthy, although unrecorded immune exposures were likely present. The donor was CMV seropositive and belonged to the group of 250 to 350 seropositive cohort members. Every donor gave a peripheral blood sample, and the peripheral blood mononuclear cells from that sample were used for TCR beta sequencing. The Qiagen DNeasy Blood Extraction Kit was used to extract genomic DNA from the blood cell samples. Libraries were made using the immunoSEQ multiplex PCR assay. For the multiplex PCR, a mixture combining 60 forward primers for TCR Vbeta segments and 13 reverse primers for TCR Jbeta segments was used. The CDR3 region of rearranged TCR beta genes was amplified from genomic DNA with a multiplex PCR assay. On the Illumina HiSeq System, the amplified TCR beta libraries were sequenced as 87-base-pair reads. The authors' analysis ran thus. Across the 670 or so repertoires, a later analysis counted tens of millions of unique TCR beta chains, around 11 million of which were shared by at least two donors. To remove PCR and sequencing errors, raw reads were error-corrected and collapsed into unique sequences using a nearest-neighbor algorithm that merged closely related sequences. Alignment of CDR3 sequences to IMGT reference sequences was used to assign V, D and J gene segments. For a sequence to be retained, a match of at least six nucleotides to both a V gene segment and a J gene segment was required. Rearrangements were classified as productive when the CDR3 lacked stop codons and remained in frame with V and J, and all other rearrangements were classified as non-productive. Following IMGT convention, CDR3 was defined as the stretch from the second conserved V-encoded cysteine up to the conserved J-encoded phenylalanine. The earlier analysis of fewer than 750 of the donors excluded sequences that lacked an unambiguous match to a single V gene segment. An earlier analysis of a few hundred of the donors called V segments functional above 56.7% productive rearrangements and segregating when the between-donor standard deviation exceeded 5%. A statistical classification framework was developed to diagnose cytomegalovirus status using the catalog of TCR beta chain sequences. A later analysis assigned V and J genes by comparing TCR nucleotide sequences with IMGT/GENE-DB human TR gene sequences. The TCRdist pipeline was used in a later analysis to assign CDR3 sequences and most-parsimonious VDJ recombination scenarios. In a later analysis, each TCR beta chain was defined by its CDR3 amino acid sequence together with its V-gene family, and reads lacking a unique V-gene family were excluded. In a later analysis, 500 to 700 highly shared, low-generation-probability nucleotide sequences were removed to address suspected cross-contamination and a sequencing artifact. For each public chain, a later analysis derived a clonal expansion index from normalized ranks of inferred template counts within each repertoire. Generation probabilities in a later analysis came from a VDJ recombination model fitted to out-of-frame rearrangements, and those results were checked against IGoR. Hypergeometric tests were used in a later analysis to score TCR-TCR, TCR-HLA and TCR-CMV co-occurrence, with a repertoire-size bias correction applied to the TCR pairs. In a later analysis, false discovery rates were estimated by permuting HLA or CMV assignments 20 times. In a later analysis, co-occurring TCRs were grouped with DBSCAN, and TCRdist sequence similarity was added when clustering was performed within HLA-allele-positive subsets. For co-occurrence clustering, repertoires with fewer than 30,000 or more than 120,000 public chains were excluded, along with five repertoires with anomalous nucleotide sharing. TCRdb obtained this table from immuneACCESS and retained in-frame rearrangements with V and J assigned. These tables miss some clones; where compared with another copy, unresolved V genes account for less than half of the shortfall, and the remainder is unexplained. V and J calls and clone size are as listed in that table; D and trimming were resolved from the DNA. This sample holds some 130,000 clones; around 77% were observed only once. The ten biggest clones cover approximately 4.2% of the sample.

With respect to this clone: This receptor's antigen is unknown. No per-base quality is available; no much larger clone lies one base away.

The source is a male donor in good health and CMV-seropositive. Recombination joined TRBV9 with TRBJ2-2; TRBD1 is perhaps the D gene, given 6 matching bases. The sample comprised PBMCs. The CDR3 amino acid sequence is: CASSTQGFSGELFF. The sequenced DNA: TGTGCCAGCAGCACTCAGGGGTTCTCCGGGGAGCTGTTTTTT. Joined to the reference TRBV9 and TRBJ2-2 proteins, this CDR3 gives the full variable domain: DSGVTQTPKHLITATGQRVTLRCSPRSGDLSVYWYQQSLDQGLQFLIQYYNGEERAKGNILERFSAQQFPDLHSELNLSSLELGDSALYFCASSTQGFSGELFFGEGSRLTVL.